Shown below are 12 T cell receptor beta chains from a single sample sequenced in a study of shared clonotypes between healthy human individuals. The repertoire was sequenced with immunoSEQ multiplex PCR; TCRdb's copy has only in-frame clones and lacks some. The sample shows around 750,000 clones, less than 85% of them seen only once. The specimen was memory CD4+ T cells sorted from blood. Noted subset: CD45RA-negative fraction. These receptors were taken from a woman in her 30s in good health.

The V call is TRBV18, the J call TRBJ2-5; a weak D match, TRBD2 (6 bases). V lost 2 bases, J lost 3 bases, and 7 bases lay in between. CDR3 length equals 13 residues. Germline CDR1 reads KGHSH; CDR2 reads LQKENI. CDR3 in DNA: TGTGCCAGCTCACCAGGGGAGGAAGAGACCCAGTACTTC. Its translation is CASSPGEEETQYF. The full variable domain, its missing parts supplied by reference TRBV18 and TRBJ2-5, is NAGVMQNPRHLVRRRGQEARLRCSPMKGHSHVYWYRQLPEEGLKFMVYLQKENIIDESGMPKERFSAEFPKEGPSILRIQQVVRGDSAAYFCASSPGEEETQYFGPGTRLLVL.

About this clone itself: It differs at one base from a far larger clone, so likely a read error. V and J are TRBV2 and TRBJ2-4; D not certain. The CDR3 runs 14 residues. Germline V gene lookup returns CDR1 SNHLY and CDR2 FYNNEI. Deletions cut 10 bases from V and 0 bases from J, with 13 bases between. CDR3 bases: TGTGCCATCAAACGAGAAGTAGCCAAAAACATTCAGTACTTC. Translated, it gives CAIKREVAKNIQYF. The complete variable domain, with remaining parts taken from reference TRBV2 and TRBJ2-4, reads EPEVTQTPSHQVTQMGQEVILRCVPISNHLYFYWYRQILGQKVEFLVSFYNNEISEKSEIFDDQFSVERPDGSNFTLKIRSTKLEDSAMYFCAIKREVAKNIQYFGAGTRLSVL.

The rearrangement uses TRBV6-5 and TRBJ2-3; a weak D match, TRBD1 (6 bases). V lost 4 bases and J 11 bases, leaving 13 bases between the germline ends. The CDR3 contains 12 residues. Germline-derived CDR1 and CDR2 are MNHEY and SVGAGI. CDR3 sequence: CASSSTGWVQYF. The CDR3, as DNA: TGTGCCAGCAGTTCCACAGGGTGGGTGCAGTATTTT.

In its sample, this clone was seen once. The chain joins TRBV6-1 to TRBJ2-1; the D gene is possibly TRBD1 (5 bases). CDR3 size: 14 residues. Trimming removed 8 bases at V and 0 bases at J, with 11 bases between. CDR1 is MNHNS and CDR2 is SASEGT in the germline V gene. The CDR3 bases are TGTGCCAGCGTACCAGGACACTCCTACAATGAGCAGTTCTTC. Its protein is CASVPGHSYNEQFF.

On this clone itself: Germline and junction disagree at one end, which may indicate a read error. The chain is built from TRBV7-9 and TRBJ2-5, with D uncertain. The assigned J gene may be wrong: the sequence end matches TRBJ2-7 better. CDR1 and CDR2 from the germline V gene are SEHNR and FQNEAQ (reference sequence). This CDR3 region has 13 residues. CDR3 residues: CASSLGTSDEQYF. For the CDR3, the DNA is TGTGCCAGCAGCTTAGGGACCTCCGACGAGCAGTACTTC.

This clone came up once. It may be a read error: a sequence one base away is much more abundant. The chain recombines TRBV5-4 with TRBJ1-1; D may be TRBD1 (5 bases). V lost 0 bases, J lost 0 bases, and 6 bases lay in between. CDR1 is SGHNT and CDR2 is YYREEE in the germline V gene (reference sequence). The CDR3 length is 14 residues. The CDR3 bases are TGTGCCAGCAGCTTGGGACAGATGAACACTGAAGCTTTCTTT. Residues: CASSLGQMNTEAFF.

This chain links TRBV27 with TRBJ2-1; TRBD1 is a possible D gene (7 bases). The CDR3 runs 16 residues. The germline gives CDR1 MNHEY, CDR2 SMNVEV (reference sequence). V was clipped by 5 bases and J by 4 bases, with 18 bases between them. In DNA, the CDR3 is TGTGCCAGCAGTCCCGGACTACTCAGGGGGTACAATGAGCAGTTCTTC. It specifies CASSPGLLRGYNEQFF.

V is TRBV10-3 and J is TRBJ2-3; D not resolved. Trimming pared 2 bases from V and 3 bases from J, leaving 9 bases between. Germline V CDR1 and CDR2: ENHRY, SYGVKD. The CDR3 length is 14 residues. CDR3 sequence: CAISERVTTDTQYF. CDR3 nucleotide sequence: TGTGCCATCAGTGAGCGGGTGACAACAGATACGCAGTATTTT.

This clone was counted a single time. The chain joins TRBV27 to TRBJ2-7, with D uncertain. Trimming took 5 bases from V and 6 from J, leaving 14 bases between them. From germline, CDR1 is MNHEY and CDR2 SMNVEV (reference sequence). There are 13 residues in the CDR3. CDR3 sequence reads: CASSVRDFTEQYF. The DNA for the CDR3 is TGTGCCAGCAGTGTACGAGATTTCACCGAGCAGTACTTC.

The count of this clone is one. The same CDR3 can be traced to other DNA sequences in this sample. The J gene is TRBJ2-2, the V gene TRBV27; D ambiguous. V lost 5 bases and J 2 bases, leaving 6 bases between the germline ends. Germline CDR1 reads MNHEY; CDR2 reads SMNVEV (reference sequence). CDR3 length: 13 amino acids. CDR3 sequence: CASSPYNTGELFF. The CDR3 DNA reads as TGTGCCAGCAGTCCCTATAACACCGGGGAGCTGTTTTTT.

J is TRBJ2-5 and V is TRBV11-1, with 9 bases matching TRBD1. Germline V lookup: CDR1 SGHAT, CDR2 FQDESV (reference sequence). The CDR3 has 17 amino acids. V dropped 1 base and J dropped 4; count of bases not matched to a gene: 10. CDR3 protein: CASSLDQKQGAGETQYF. The CDR3 DNA is TGTGCCAGCAGCTTAGACCAGAAACAGGGGGCGGGAGAGACCCAGTACTTC.

This clone was recorded a few times. The chain employs TRBV6-5 and TRBJ1-2; 8 nucleotides line up with TRBD1. With V trimmed by 2 bases and J by 2 bases, 4 bases remained unmatched. The CDR3 runs to 15 residues. CDR1 and CDR2 from the germline V gene are MNHEY and SVGAGI. The CDR3 is CASSYGAGGNYGYTF. The CDR3 coding sequence is TGTGCCAGCAGTTACGGGGCAGGGGGCAACTATGGCTACACCTTC.